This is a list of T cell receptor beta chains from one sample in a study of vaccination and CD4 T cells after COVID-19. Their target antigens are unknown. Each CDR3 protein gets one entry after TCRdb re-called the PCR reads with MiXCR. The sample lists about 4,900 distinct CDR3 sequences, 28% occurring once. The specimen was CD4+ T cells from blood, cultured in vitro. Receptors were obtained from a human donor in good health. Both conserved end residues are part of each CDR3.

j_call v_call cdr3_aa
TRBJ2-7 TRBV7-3 CASSLVGVGHEQYF
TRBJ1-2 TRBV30 CAGHRDWDGYTF
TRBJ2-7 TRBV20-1 CSALPGTGAEQYF
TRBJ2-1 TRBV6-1 CATEPTGSSYNEQFF
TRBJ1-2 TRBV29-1 CSVFKSGGYTF
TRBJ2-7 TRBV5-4 CASSPGQGIREQYF
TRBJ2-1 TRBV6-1 CASARGTSFNEQFF
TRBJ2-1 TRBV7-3 CASSSLAGGLNEQFF
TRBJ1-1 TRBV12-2 CASRLGLRGANLNTEAFF
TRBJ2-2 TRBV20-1 CSAPTPRGGTGELFF
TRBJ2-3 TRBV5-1 CASSLGLAGADTQYF
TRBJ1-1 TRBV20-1 CSAPRRDRANTEAFF
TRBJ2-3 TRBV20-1 CSARDLGAGTQYF
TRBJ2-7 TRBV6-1 CASSENPTGDRAYYEQYF
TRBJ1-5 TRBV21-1 CASSKVQGNFPISQPQHF
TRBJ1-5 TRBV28 CASRQPGVGQPQHF
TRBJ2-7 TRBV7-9 CASSTGTGRYEQYF
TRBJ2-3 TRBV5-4 CASSLFTSGGRGADTQYF
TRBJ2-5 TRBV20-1 CSARDLGGKETQYF
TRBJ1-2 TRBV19 CASSMGKSYGYTF
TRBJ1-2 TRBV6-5 CASSYSRDTYGYTF
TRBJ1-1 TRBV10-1 CASSPGQGYEAFF
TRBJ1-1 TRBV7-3 CASSLNGPPGQGRVIF
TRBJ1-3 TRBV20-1 CSATQGATTGNTIYF
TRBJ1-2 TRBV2 CASSEETARGYTF
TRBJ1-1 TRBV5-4 CASSLGGQGAAEAFF
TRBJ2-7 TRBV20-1 CSARAPGPRTYEQYF
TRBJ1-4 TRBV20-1 CSSNNRGEKLFF
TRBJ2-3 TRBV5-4 CASSLEAGPWDTQYF
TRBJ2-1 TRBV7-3 CASSIGASWYEQFF
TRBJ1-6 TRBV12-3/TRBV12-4 CASEQGTGSPLHF
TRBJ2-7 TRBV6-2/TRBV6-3 CASNRGRGYEQYF
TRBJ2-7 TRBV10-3 CATNRDPARESYEQYF
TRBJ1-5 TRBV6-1 CASMGSSRSQHF
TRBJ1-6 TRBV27 CASSLERKAYNSPLHF
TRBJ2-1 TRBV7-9 CASSLGVGLENNEQFF
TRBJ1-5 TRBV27 CASSSEGVGNQPQHF
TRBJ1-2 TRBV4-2 CASSLTGTGYGYTF
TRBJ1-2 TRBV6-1 CASSRQAIGHGYTF
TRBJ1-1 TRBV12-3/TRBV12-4 CASTSLTRRGTEAFF
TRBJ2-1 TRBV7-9 CASSFGGALEKFF
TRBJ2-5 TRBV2 CASSIRRALEETQYF
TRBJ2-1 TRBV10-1 CASYSGLAVANEQFF
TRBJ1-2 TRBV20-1 CSANRDRALGYGYTF
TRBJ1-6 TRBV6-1 CASSEIVNSPLHF
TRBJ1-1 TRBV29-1 CSITRAGQGTEAFF
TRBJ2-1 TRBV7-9 CASSLRGGDEQFF
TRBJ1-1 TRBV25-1 CASLGGEAFF
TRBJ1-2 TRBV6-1 CASQGNYGYTF
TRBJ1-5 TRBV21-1 CAMRQGADQPQHF
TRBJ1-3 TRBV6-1 CASSQKQGNQWVSGNTIYF
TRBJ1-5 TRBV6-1 CASSGRAGPSSNQPQHF